The present T cell receptor (beta chain) was sequenced within a study of response to subunit inactivated influenza vaccine (dated by TCRdb to about 2018). Study-wide context: The study used deep quantitative T cell receptor repertoire profiling to track responses to a trivalent subunit inactivated influenza vaccine.

Receptor amplification or capture employed RT-PCR. Sequencing was carried out with an Illumina HiSeq 2500. In-frame beta chains were kept once TCRdb had trimmed the public reads at Q25 with fastp and called clones with MiXCR. A single entry per CDR3 protein holds the most common genes and DNA from its merged rows. Counted in this sample were roughly 710,000 distinct CDR3 sequences; 14% of them appeared once. 7.5% to 8% of the sample belongs to the ten largest clones. The CDR3 covers 15 residues, taking in both the cysteine and the phenylalanine. The sequence is cut down to CDR3 DNA, 45 bases in frame from base 1. The V end gives up 6 bases and the J end 0 bases, leaving 4 bases in the junction not matched to a gene. CDR1 MNHEY and CDR2 SMNVEV are derived from the germline V gene (reference sequence). At least ten counts were recorded for this clonotype. What this receptor recognizes is not known. Per-base quality was not reported, and no clone a single base away is much larger than it.

Study-wide findings and limitations: The authors proposed that each seasonal influenza vaccination may bring in only a limited number of new T cells.

Material: PBMCs from blood, obtained around 14 days before vaccination. The chain is made from TRBV27 and TRBJ2-1; TRBD1 lines up with 8 middle nucleotides. This clonotype was obtained from a man aged 45-65 years who received an inactivated influenza vaccine. Donor details come from another sample of the same person, matched by shared clones. The nucleotide sequence is TGTGCCAGCAGGCGAACAGGGGGCTCCTACAATGAGCAGTTCTTC. This translates into CASRRTGGSYNEQFF.